The 8 T cell receptor beta chains listed next were all sequenced from one sample in a study of blood T cells in healthy people across ages. Through a sample-barcoded 5' primer and a J-beta primer mix, a second PCR was run for roughly 7 to 11 cycles. TCRdb independently ran MiXCR on the 5' RACE reads; one entry per CDR3 protein. The sample has approximately 600,000 distinct CDR3 sequences, roughly 50% seen once. Sequencing was carried out using blood. All receptors derive from a man aged 55 to 70 in good health.

V is TRBV6-1 and J is TRBJ2-7, with 14 bases matching TRBD2. Looked up from germline, CDR1 is MNHNS and CDR2 is SASEGT. With 5 bases clipped from V and 3 bases from J, the junction kept 9 bases outside the gene matches. CDR3 length: 17 amino acids. The CDR3 spells CASSRPGLAGGGYEQYF. Here the CDR3 DNA reads TGTGCCAGCAGTCGCCCCGGACTAGCGGGGGGCGGCTACGAGCAGTACTTC.

The chain uses TRBV15 and TRBJ2-2, with TRBD2 matching 9 bases. V shed 2 bases, J shed 1 base, and the junction held 5 bases outside the gene matches. The CDR3 loop spans 17 amino acids. CDR1 and CDR2 (germline): LNHNV, YYDKDF (reference sequence). The CDR3 nucleotides read TGTGCCACCAGCAGACTTAGCGGGGGCGGGAACACCGGGGAGCTGTTTTTT. This translates into CATSRLSGGGNTGELFF.

Worth noting for this clonotype: Sequence at one end of the junction differs from germline and may be a read error. V is TRBV25-1 and J is TRBJ1-1; 7 bases are shared with TRBD1. The CDR3 loop spans 16 amino acids. Germline V gene lookup returns CDR1 MGHDK and CDR2 SYGVNS. CDR3 sequence (DNA): TGTGCCAGGAGGGGGAAGAACAGGGGTGAGGACACCGAAGCTTTCTTT. This encodes CARRGKNRGEDTEAFF. Variable domain in full (rest from reference TRBV25-1 and TRBJ1-1): EADIYQTPRYLVIGTGKKITLECSQTMGHDKMYWYQQDPGMELHLIHYSYGVNSTEKGDLSSESTVSRIRTEHFPLTLESARPSHTSQYLCARRGKNRGEDTEAFFGQGTRLTVV.

The gene calls are TRBV4-1 and TRBJ1-2; D gene uncertain. The CDR3 loop spans 16 amino acids. The germline gives CDR1 MGHRA, CDR2 YSYEKL. Trimming cost V 1 base and J 7 bases, with 19 bases left between them. This chain's CDR3 is CASSQVSNNLYVGYTF. CDR3 coding DNA: TGCGCCAGCAGCCAAGTGTCGAATAACCTCTATGTTGGCTACACCTTC.

This clonotype was recorded a few times. The J gene is TRBJ1-2, the V gene TRBV4-2; D perhaps matches TRBD1 (6 bases). CDR1 LGHNA and CDR2 YNFKEQ come from the germline V gene. The CDR3 loop spans 18 amino acids. V gave up 3 bases and J gave up 2 bases, with 22 bases separating them. The CDR3 loop is CASSHIQRGVSGNYGYTF. The CDR3 nucleotides are TGTGCCAGCAGCCATATACAAAGGGGGGTAAGCGGCAACTATGGCTACACCTTC.

The chain is built from TRBV11-2 and TRBJ2-1; D call uncertain. Germline loops: CDR1 SGHAT, CDR2 FQNNGV. V dropped 8 bases and J dropped 13 bases, with 15 bases sitting between them. The CDR3 sequence is 11 residues long. Written as DNA, the CDR3 is TGTGCCAGCGCCCCCCGGAGCCAACAGTTCTTC. It codes for CASAPRSQQFF.

The rearrangement links TRBV20-1 to TRBJ2-7; D is perhaps TRBD2 (6 bases). V lost 6 bases and J 5 bases, leaving 14 bases between the germline ends. Germline V lookup: CDR1 DFQATT, CDR2 SNEGSKA (reference sequence). This CDR3 spans 12 amino acids. The CDR3 DNA reads as TGCAGTGCCCCCGGGCGGGGCGACGAGCAGTACTTC. It yields the protein CSAPGRGDEQYF.

The chain employs TRBV7-9 and TRBJ2-2; 7 bases match TRBD2. The CDR3 covers 16 residues. V lost 5 bases to trimming and J lost 0 bases; unmatched junction nucleotides: 6. The germline CDR1 and CDR2 sequences are SEHNR and FQNEAQ (reference sequence). The CDR3 nucleotides are TGTGCCAGCAGCCCGCCGGGACTAACGAACACCGGGGAGCTGTTTTTT. This encodes CASSPPGLTNTGELFF.